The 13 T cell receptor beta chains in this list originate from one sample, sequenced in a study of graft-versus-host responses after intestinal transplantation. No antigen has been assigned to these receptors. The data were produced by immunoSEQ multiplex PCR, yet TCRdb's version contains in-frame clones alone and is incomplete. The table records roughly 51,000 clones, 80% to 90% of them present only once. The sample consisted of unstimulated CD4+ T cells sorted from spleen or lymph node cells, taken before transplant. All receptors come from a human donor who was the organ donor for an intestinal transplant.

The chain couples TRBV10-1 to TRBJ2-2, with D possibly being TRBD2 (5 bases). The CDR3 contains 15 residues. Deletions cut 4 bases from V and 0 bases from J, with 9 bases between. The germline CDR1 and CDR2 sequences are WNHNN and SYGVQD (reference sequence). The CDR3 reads CASSGASPNTGELFF. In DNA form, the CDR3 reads TGCGCCAGCAGTGGTGCTAGCCCGAACACCGGGGAGCTGTTTTTT.

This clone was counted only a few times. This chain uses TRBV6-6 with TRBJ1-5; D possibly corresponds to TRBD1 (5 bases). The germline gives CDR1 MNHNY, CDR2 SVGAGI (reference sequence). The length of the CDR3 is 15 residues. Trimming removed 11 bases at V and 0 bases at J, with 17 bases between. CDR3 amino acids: CAARRDFNSNQPQHF. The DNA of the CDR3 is TGTGCCGCCCGGAGGGACTTTAATAGCAATCAGCCCCAGCATTTT.

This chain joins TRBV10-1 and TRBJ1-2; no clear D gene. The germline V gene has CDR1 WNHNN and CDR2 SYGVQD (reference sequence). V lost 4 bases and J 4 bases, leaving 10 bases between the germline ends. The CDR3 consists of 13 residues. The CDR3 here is CASSVDCTYGYTF. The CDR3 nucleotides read TGCGCCAGCAGTGTTGACTGCACCTATGGCTACACCTTC.

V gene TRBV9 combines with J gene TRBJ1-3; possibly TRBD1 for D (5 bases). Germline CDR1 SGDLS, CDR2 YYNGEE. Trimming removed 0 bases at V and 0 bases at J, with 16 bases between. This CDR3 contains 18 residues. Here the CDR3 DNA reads TGTGCCAGCAGCGTAGGTATTCCGGGACTACACTCTGGAAACACCATATATTTT. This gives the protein CASSVGIPGLHSGNTIYF.

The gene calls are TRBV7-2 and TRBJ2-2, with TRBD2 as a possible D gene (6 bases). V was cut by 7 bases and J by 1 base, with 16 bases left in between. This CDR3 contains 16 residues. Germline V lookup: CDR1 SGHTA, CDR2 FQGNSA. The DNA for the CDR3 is TGTGCCAGCACCTCCCCGGGACTGATGAACACCGGGGAGCTGTTTTTT. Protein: CASTSPGLMNTGELFF. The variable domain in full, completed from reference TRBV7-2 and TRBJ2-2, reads GAGVSQSPSNKVTEKGKDVELRCDPISGHTALYWYRQSLGQGLEFLIYFQGNSAPDKSGLPSDRFSAERTGGSVSTLTIQRTQQEDSAVYLCASTSPGLMNTGELFFGEGSRLTVL.

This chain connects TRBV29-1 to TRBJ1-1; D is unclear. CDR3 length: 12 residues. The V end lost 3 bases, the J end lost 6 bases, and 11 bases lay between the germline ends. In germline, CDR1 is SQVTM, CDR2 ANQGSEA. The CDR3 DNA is TGCAGCGTTGAGTTTTCACGGGCTGAAGCTTTCTTT. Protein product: CSVEFSRAEAFF. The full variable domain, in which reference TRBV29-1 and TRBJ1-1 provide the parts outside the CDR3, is SAVISQKPSRDICQRGTSLTIQCQVDSQVTMMFWYRQQPGQSLTLIATANQGSEATYESGFVIDKFPISRPNLTFSTLTVSNMSPEDSSIYLCSVEFSRAEAFFGQGTRLTVV.

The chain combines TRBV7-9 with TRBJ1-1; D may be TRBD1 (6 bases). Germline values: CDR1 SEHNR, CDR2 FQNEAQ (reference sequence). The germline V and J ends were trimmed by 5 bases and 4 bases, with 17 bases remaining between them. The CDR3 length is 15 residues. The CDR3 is CASSPQRQDRTEAFF. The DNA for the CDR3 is TGTGCCAGCAGCCCCCAGCGACAGGACCGCACTGAAGCTTTCTTT.

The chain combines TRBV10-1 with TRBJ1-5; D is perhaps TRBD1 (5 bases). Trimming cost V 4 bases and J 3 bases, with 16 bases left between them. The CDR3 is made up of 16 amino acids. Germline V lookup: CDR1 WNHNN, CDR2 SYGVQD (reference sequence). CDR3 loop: CASSVGGDENNQPQHF. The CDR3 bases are TGCGCCAGCAGTGTGGGAGGGGATGAGAACAATCAGCCCCAGCATTTT.

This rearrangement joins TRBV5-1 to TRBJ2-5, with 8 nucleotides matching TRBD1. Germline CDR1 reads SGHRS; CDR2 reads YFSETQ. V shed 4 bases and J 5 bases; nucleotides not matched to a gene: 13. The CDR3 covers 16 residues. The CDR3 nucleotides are TGCGCCAGCAGCCGTAAAGCGACAGGGGAAGCGGAGACCCAGTACTTC. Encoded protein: CASSRKATGEAETQYF. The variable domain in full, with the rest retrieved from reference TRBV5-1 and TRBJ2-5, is KAGVTQTPRYLIKTRGQQVTLSCSPISGHRSVSWYQQTPGQGLQFLFEYFSETQRNKGNFPGRFSGRQFSNSRSEMNVSTLELGDSALYLCASSRKATGEAETQYFGPGTRLLVL.

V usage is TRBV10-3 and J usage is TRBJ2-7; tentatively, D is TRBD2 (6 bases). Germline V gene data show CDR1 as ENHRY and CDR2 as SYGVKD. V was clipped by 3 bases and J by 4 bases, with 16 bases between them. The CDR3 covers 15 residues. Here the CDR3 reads CAISELLGGSYEQYF. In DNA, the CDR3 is TGTGCCATCAGTGAACTTCTGGGGGGATCATACGAGCAGTACTTC.

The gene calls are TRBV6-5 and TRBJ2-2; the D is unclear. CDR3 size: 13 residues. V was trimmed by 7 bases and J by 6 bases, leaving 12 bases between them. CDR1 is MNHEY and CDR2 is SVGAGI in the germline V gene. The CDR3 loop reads CASTSGVAGELFF. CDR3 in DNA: TGTGCCAGCACCTCCGGTGTGGCCGGGGAGCTGTTTTTT.

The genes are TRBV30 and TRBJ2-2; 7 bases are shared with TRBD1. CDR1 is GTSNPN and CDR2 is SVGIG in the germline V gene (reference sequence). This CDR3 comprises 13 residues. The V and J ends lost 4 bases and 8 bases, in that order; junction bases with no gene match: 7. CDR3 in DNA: TGTGCCTGGACAGACGGACAGGCAGGGGAGCTGTTTTTT. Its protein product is CAWTDGQAGELFF.

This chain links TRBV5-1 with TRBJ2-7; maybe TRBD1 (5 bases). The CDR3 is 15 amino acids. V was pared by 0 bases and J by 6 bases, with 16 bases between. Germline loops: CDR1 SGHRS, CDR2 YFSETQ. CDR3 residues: CASSLDRAGFGEQYF. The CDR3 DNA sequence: TGCGCCAGCAGCTTGGACCGGGCAGGGTTTGGCGAGCAGTACTTC.